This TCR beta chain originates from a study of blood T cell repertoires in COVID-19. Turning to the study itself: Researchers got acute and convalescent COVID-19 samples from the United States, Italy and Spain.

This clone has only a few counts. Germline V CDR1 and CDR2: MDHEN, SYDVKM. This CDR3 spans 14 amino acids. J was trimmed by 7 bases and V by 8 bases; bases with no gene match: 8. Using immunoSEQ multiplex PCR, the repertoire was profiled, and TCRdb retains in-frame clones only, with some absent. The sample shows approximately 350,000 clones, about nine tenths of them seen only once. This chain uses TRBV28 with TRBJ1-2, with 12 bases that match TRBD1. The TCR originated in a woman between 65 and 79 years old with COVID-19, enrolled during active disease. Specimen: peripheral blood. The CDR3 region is CASAGTGGFGGYTF. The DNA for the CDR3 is TGTGCCAGCGCCGGGACAGGGGGCTTCGGTGGCTACACCTTC.